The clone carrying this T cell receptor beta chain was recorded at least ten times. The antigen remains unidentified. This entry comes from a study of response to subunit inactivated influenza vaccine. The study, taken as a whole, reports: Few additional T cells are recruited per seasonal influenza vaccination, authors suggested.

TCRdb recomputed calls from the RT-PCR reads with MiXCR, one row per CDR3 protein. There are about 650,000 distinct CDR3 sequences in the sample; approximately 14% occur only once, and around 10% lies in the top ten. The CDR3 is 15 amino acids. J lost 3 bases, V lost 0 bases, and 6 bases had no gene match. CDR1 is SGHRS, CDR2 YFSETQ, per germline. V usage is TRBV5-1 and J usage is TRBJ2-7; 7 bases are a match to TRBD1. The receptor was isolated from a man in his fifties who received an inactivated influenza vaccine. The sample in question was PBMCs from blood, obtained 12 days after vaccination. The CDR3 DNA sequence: TGCGCCAGCAGCTTGGGAGGGGGCCAGGACTACGAGCAGTACTTC. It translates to CASSLGGGQDYEQYF.